The present TCR beta chain was sequenced within a study of post-analysis software for immune sequencing data. This CDR3 is built from 15 residues. Germline V gene sequence: CDR1 SGHTA, CDR2 FQGNSA. Trimming took 5 bases from V and 11 from J; bases not matched to a gene: 12. This clonotype turned up a few times. Its antigen is still unknown. Study conclusions and caveats: Higher frequency in patients than in controls was seen for five TRBV segments, with TRBV5-6, TRBV5-1 and TRBV20-1 among them. Pronounced co-clustering by F measure was evident among identically batched samples.

Researchers reported that TCR beta cDNA libraries carried unique molecular identifiers. Between about 0.95 and 11 million T cells gave rise to 500,000 to 650,000 cDNA molecules. In TCRdb, the PCR reads were re-called with MiXCR into one record per CDR3 protein. This sample has fewer than 600,000 distinct CDR3 sequences, with under 55% found just once. The rearrangement joins TRBV7-2 to TRBJ2-5; 12 bases map to TRBD2. This receptor was obtained from a girl under 18 with multiple sclerosis. Sequenced sample: blood. CDR3 sequence: CASSPSGRVTYEQYF. The CDR3 DNA is TGTGCCAGCAGCCCTAGCGGGAGGGTTACCTATGAGCAGTACTTC.